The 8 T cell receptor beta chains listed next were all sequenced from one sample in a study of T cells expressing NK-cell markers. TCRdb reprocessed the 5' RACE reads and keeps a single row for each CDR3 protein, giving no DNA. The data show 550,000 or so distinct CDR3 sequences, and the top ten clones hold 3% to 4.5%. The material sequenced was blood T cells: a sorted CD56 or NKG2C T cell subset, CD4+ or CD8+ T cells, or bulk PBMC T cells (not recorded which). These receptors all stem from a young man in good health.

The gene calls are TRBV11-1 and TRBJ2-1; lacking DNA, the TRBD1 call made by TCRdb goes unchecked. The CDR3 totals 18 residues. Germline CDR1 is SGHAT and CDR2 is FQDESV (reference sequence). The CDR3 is CASSFYQTATGRLVEQFF.

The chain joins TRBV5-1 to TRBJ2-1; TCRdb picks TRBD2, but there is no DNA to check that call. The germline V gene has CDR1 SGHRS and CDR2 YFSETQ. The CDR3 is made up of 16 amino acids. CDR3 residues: CASSAGTRFPYNEQFF.

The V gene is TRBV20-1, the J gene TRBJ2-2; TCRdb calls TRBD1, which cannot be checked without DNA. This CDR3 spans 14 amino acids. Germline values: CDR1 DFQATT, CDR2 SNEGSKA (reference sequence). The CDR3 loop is CSAIQAPGTGELFF.

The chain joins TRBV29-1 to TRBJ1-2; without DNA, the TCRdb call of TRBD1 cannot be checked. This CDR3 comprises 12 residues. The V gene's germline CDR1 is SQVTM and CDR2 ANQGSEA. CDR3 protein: CSVLQGADGYTF.

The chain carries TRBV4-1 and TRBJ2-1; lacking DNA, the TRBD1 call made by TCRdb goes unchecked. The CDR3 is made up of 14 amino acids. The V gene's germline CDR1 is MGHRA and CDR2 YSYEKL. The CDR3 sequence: CASGPGTAYNEQFF.

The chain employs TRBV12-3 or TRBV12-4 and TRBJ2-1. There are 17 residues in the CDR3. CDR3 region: CASSFRSAGASYNEQFF.

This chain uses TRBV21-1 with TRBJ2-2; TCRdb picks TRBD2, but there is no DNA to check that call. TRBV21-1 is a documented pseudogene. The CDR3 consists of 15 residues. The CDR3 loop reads CASSKLVGRTGELFF.

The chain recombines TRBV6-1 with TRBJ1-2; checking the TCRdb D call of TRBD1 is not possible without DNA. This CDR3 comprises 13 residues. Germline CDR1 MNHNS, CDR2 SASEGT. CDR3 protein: CASGRDSNYGYTF.